Each of the 5 T cell receptor beta chains below was sequenced from the same sample in a study of cytomegalovirus exposure and HLA in healthy donors. In the PCR, 60 Vbeta and 13 Jbeta primers were used. TCRdb's table, derived via immunoSEQ multiplex PCR, lists solely in-frame clones and lacks some. The sample carries roughly 36,000 clones, 75% to 90% recorded once. Material for sequencing was PBMCs. These TCRs come from a male donor in good health and CMV-seronegative.

This clone was found once. The V call is TRBV5-1, the J call TRBJ1-1; TRBD1 is a possible D gene (5 bases). Trimming pared 0 bases from V and 5 bases from J, leaving 17 bases between. The CDR3 spans 16 residues. Germline values: CDR1 SGHRS, CDR2 YFSETQ. As DNA, the CDR3 is TGCGCCAGCAGCTTGGCCGGGGGGTTAAGAAGAACTGAAGCTTTCTTT. Protein: CASSLAGGLRRTEAFF.

The rearrangement links TRBV28 to TRBJ1-2, with D uncertain. The CDR3 loop spans 14 amino acids. V lost 4 bases and J lost 4, with 13 bases in between. The germline gives CDR1 MDHEN, CDR2 SYDVKM. The CDR3 bases are TGTGCCAGCAGTTACAAGCCCGACTTCTATGGCTACACCTTC. It yields the protein CASSYKPDFYGYTF.

The chain employs TRBV30 and TRBJ2-1; perhaps TRBD2 as D (6 bases). The V gene's germline CDR1 is GTSNPN and CDR2 SVGIG (reference sequence). Deletions cut 1 base from V and 4 bases from J, with 14 bases between. The CDR3 spans 15 residues. The CDR3 DNA is TGTGCCTGGAGTGCCCAAGGCGGGGTGTACAATGAGCAGTTCTTC. It codes for CAWSAQGGVYNEQFF.

This clone was picked up a small number of times. The chain links TRBV5-6 to TRBJ2-7, with D possibly being TRBD2 (7 bases). This CDR3 has 14 amino acids. The V and J ends lost 4 bases and 3 bases respectively, with 14 bases between them. Germline CDR1 SGHDT, CDR2 YYEEEE. CDR3 protein: CASSRGDTYYEQYF. As DNA, the CDR3 is TGTGCCAGCAGCCGGGGGGACACCTACTACGAGCAGTACTTC.

The count of this clone is one. The chain joins TRBV2 to TRBJ2-2; D may be TRBD1 (5 bases). V lost 4 bases and J 4 bases, leaving 16 bases between the germline ends. The CDR3 has 16 residues. From germline, CDR1 is SNHLY and CDR2 FYNNEI. The CDR3 DNA is TGTGCCAGCAGTGCGGATCAGGGTGTGGGCACCGGGGAGCTGTTTTTT. This sequence encodes CASSADQGVGTGELFF.